This T cell receptor (beta chain) was obtained from a study of T cells in localized non-small cell lung cancer. Study observations and caveats: Elevated circulating T cell density in blood was associated with longer overall survival. Sequencing covered just one tumor region, so heterogeneity cannot be ruled out. Tumor showed lower T cell clonality than uninvolved adjacent lung, where it was highest. Across samples, adjacent lung featured a median roughly 56 of the top 100 tumor clones.

To note about this clone: Its antigen is not known.

Libraries were prepared by immunoSEQ multiplex PCR; TCRdb keeps only in-frame clonotypes and omits some of them. Found here are 70,000 to 90,000 clones, about 84% of them singletons; the top ten hold approximately 9.6%. Trimming took 4 bases from V and 9 from J; bases not matched to a gene: 8. The germline gives CDR1 LGHNA, CDR2 YSLEER. This CDR3 contains 15 residues. This clonotype was sampled from an older female donor with stage I lung adenocarcinoma. This sample comprised peripheral blood, obtained before any cancer treatment. The genes are TRBV4-3 and TRBJ1-6, with TRBD1 matching 8 bases. CDR3: CASSPATGVRSPLHF. The CDR3 coding sequence is TGCGCCAGCAGCCCCGCGACAGGGGTACGTTCACCCCTCCACTTT.